These T cell receptor beta chains were read from a single sample in a study of identical twins. From the 5' RACE reads, TCRdb called clonotypes with MiXCR, one entry per CDR3 protein. Of more than 1.5 million distinct CDR3 sequences listed, around a third were seen once; the top ten hold about 0.27%. What was sequenced was cord blood. The receptors were gathered from a newborn girl in good health. Each CDR3 is given with its conserved first and last residue. The D gene is left open where the match is weak. Only part of the rows carry a size: once, few, many, or a class if the clone is expanded.

>-|-|TRBJ1-2|TRBV20-1
CSARDHGPNYGYTF
TGCAGTGCTAGAGATCACGGCCCGAACTATGGCTACACCTTC
>-|-|TRBJ2-1|TRBV5-1
CASSLGTGRGGFF
TGCGCCAGCAGCTTGGGGACAGGCCGGGGAGGGTTCTTC
>TRBD1|-|TRBJ1-2|TRBV20-1
CSAVLRTGALGYTF
TGCAGTGCGGTCCTTCGGACAGGAGCCCTTGGCTACACCTTC
>-|-|TRBJ1-2|TRBV4-1
CASSQEQGRGYTF
TGCGCCAGCAGCCAAGAACAGGGTCGGGGCTACACCTTC
>TRBD2|-|TRBJ2-1|TRBV4-1
CASSPRPSGFYNEQFF
TGCGCCAGCAGCCCGCGGCCTAGCGGGTTTTACAATGAGCAGTTCTTC
>TRBD1|few|TRBJ2-1|TRBV28
CASSWGQGGDEQFF
TGTGCCAGCAGTTGGGGACAGGGAGGCGATGAGCAGTTCTTC
>TRBD1|-|TRBJ1-4|TRBV3-1
CASSLSGQVDEKLFF
TGTGCCAGCAGCCTTTCCGGACAGGTTGATGAAAAACTGTTTTTT
>-|-|TRBJ2-7|TRBV20-1
CSASRGNYEQYF
TGCAGTGCTAGCCGGGGGAACTACGAGCAGTACTTC
>TRBD2|-|TRBJ2-1|TRBV7-9
CASSLRLAWESSYNEQFF
TGTGCCAGCAGCTTACGACTAGCGTGGGAGAGCTCCTACAATGAGCAGTTCTTC
>TRBD1|few|TRBJ1-2|TRBV5-1
CANPDRVHYGYTF
TGCGCCAACCCGGACAGGGTTCACTATGGCTACACCTTC
>TRBD2|-|TRBJ2-7|TRBV4-1
CASSYGRGENYEQYF
TGCGCCAGCAGCTACGGACGGGGGGAGAACTACGAGCAGTACTTC
>-|-|TRBJ2-1|TRBV11-2
CASSLGVVILYNEQFF
TGTGCCAGCAGCTTAGGGGTAGTGATTCTTTACAATGAGCAGTTCTTC
>TRBD2|-|TRBJ2-1|TRBV4-2
CASSQDRSGRNNEQFF
TGTGCCAGCAGCCAAGATCGCAGCGGGAGAAACAATGAGCAGTTCTTC
>-|few|TRBJ2-7|TRBV4-1
CASSQAWTASYEQYF
TGCGCCAGCAGCCAAGCTTGGACAGCATCCTACGAGCAGTACTTC
>TRBD2|-|TRBJ2-5|TRBV6-6
CASNDGTSGGETQYF
TGTGCCAGCAACGACGGGACTAGCGGGGGAGAGACCCAGTACTTC
>-|-|TRBJ2-1|TRBV4-1
CASSQAGEAYEQFF
TGCGCCAGCAGCCAAGCGGGGGAAGCCTACGAGCAGTTCTTC
>-|-|TRBJ1-2|TRBV12-3/TRBV12-4
CASSPGTSGYGYTF
TGTGCCAGCAGTCCCGGGACCTCGGGCTATGGCTACACCTTC
>-|-|TRBJ2-1|TRBV12-3/TRBV12-4
CASSFNEYNEQFF
TGTGCCAGCAGTTTCAACGAGTACAATGAGCAGTTCTTC